This TCR beta chain was sequenced in a study of OX40 agonist ivuxolimab in advanced cancers. Study details: Earlier treatment with anti-PD-1, anti-PD-L1 or anti-CTLA-4 was permitted, and over 35% had received some. Study results and caveats: CD8+ T cells showed, on average, more clonal expansion than CD4+ cells.

Sequencing was performed with immunoSEQ multiplex PCR; in TCRdb, only in-frame clones are kept and a portion is missing. The data contain approximately 72,000 clones, approximately 82% of them singletons. The study sampled blood at baseline, cycle 4 day 1, and cycle 7 day 1. Deletions cut 0 bases from V and 3 bases from J, with 4 bases between. The CDR3 spans 12 residues. Germline CDR1 is SGHNT and CDR2 is YYREEE (reference sequence). Notes on this clone: Its antigen is currently unknown.

This rearrangement joins TRBV5-4 to TRBJ2-7; D unclear. This sequence was found in an adult with an advanced solid tumor such as melanoma, head and neck, liver or kidney cancer. The material was CD4+ or CD8+ T cells sorted from blood, obtained in a trial of the OX40 agonist ivuxolimab. In DNA form, the CDR3 reads TGTGCCAGCAGCTTGGATGACTACGAGCAGTACTTC. This sequence encodes CASSLDDYEQYF. Using reference TRBV5-4 and TRBJ2-7 for the parts outside the CDR3, the full variable domain is ETGVTQSPTHLIKTRGQQVTLRCSSQSGHNTVSWYQQALGQGPQFIFQYYREEENGRGNFPPRFSGLQFPNYSSELNVNALELDDSALYLCASSLDDYEQYFGPGTRLTVT.